This T cell receptor beta chain originates from a study of shared clonotypes between healthy human individuals. Study background: Three plates were used per donor for CD4 naive, three for CD4 memory, two for CD8 naive and one for CD8 memory. Study-level results: Between several donors, naive CD4 clonotypes were shared at a level of approximately 5%. Depth was large, yet rarefaction showed that sorted-subset sequencing was incomplete.

This clone was counted a few times. Its cognate antigen is unknown. The repertoire was sequenced with immunoSEQ multiplex PCR; TCRdb's copy has only in-frame clones and lacks some. This sample carries millions of clones, about 92% of them seen once, and the ten largest clones take roughly 0.15%. The CDR3 runs 13 residues. V was pared by 5 bases and J by 0 bases, with 8 bases between. Germline V gene data show CDR1 as GTSNPN and CDR2 as SVGIG (reference sequence). This sequence joins TRBV30 and TRBJ1-3, with a possible D match to TRBD1 (5 bases). The receptor was isolated from a man between 18 and 29 years old in good health. The sequenced material came from naive CD4+ T cells sorted from blood. Sample subset: CD45RA+ positively selected. Here the CDR3 DNA reads TGTGCCTGGGGGACGGTCTCTGGAAACACCATATATTTT. It specifies CAWGTVSGNTIYF.